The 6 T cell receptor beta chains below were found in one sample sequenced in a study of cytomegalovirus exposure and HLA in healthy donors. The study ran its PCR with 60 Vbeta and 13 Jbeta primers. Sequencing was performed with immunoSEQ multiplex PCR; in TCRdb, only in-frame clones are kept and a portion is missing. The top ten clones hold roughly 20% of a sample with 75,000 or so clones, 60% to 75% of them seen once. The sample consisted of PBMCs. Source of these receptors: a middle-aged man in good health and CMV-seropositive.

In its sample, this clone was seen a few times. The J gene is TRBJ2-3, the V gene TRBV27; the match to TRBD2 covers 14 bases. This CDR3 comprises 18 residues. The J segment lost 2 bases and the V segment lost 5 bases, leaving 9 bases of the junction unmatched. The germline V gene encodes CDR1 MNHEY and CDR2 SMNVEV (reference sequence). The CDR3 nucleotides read TGTGCCAGCAGTCAAAGGACTAGCGGGGGGTCATTCACAGATACGCAGTATTTT. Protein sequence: CASSQRTSGGSFTDTQYF.

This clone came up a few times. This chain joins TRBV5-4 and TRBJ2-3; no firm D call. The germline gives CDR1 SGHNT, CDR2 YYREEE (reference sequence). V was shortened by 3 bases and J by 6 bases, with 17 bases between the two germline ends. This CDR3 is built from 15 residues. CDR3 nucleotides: TGTGCCAGCAGCTCTGGCCTAGGATCGATGGATACGCAGTATTTT. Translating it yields CASSSGLGSMDTQYF. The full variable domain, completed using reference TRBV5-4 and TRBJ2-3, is ETGVTQSPTHLIKTRGQQVTLRCSSQSGHNTVSWYQQALGQGPQFIFQYYREEENGRGNFPPRFSGLQFPNYSSELNVNALELDDSALYLCASSSGLGSMDTQYFGPGTRLTVL.

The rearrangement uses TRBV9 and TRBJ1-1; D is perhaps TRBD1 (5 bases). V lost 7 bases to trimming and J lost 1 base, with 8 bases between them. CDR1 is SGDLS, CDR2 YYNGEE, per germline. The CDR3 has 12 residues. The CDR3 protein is CASGGSNTEAFF. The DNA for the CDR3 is TGTGCCAGCGGGGGGTCGAACACTGAAGCTTTCTTT.

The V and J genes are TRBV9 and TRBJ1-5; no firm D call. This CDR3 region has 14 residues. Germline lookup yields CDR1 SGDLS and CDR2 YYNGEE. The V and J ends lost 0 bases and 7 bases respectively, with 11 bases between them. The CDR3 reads CASSVGGPGQPQHF. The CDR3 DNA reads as TGTGCCAGCAGCGTAGGTGGGCCGGGGCAGCCCCAGCATTTT.

The DNA for the CDR3 is TGCGCCAGCAGCCTGGAACAGAACTATGGCTACACCTTC. It translates to CASSLEQNYGYTF. The genes are TRBV4-3 and TRBJ1-2; no clear D gene. The length of the CDR3 is 13 residues. Trimming stripped 4 bases from V and 2 bases from J, with 8 bases between. CDR1 is LGHNA, CDR2 YSLEER, per germline.

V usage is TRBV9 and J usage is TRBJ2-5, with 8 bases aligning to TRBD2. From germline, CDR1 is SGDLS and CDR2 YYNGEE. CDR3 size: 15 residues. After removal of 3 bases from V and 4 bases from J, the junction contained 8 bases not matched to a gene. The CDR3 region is CASSGGLADLETQYF. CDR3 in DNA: TGTGCCAGCAGCGGAGGACTAGCCGACCTAGAGACCCAGTACTTC.